What follows are 10 T cell receptor beta chains derived from one specimen sequenced in a study of technical replicates of blood from a handful of donors. Some clones are missing from TCRdb's copy, which holds only in-frame ones; the method was immunoSEQ multiplex PCR. The sample lists fewer than 90,000 clones, around 94% occurring once. The sample consisted of T cells isolated from PBMCs. These receptors all come from a human donor in good health.

The gene calls are TRBV27 and TRBJ1-1; D possibly corresponds to TRBD1 (6 bases). Germline V lookup: CDR1 MNHEY, CDR2 SMNVEV (reference sequence). The CDR3 consists of 14 residues. Trimming cost V 2 bases and J 1 base, with 8 bases left between them. The CDR3 nucleotides are TGTGCCAGCAGTTTACAGGGGCGGAACACTGAAGCTTTCTTT. Translating gives CASSLQGRNTEAFF.

This sequence joins TRBV25-1 and TRBJ2-1; 10 nucleotides agree with TRBD2. Germline lookup yields CDR1 MGHDK and CDR2 SYGVNS. This CDR3 contains 15 residues. V gave up 3 bases and J gave up 10 bases; unmatched junction bases: 9. Written as DNA, the CDR3 is TGTGCCAGCAGTGATCTAGCGGGAGAATTCGGGGAGCAGTTCTTC. Encoded protein: CASSDLAGEFGEQFF.

The CDR3 loop is CASSMTVQETQYF. The CDR3 nucleotides read TGTGCCAGTAGTATGACAGTACAAGAGACCCAGTACTTC. The chain has TRBV19 and TRBJ2-5, with a possible D match to TRBD1 (5 bases). V was trimmed by 3 bases and J by 2 bases, leaving 7 bases between them. The CDR3 runs 13 residues. Per germline, CDR1 LNHDA and CDR2 SQIVND (reference sequence).

CDR3 region: CASSLESSYNEQFF. The CDR3 nucleotides read TGTGCCAGCAGTTTGGAGAGCTCCTACAATGAGCAGTTCTTC. The genes are TRBV7-2 and TRBJ2-1; D call uncertain. Germline assignment: CDR1 SGHTA and CDR2 FQGNSA. V was pared by 6 bases and J by 0 bases, with 9 bases between. The CDR3 is 14 residues long.

This chain connects TRBV5-1 to TRBJ1-1, with D possibly being TRBD1 (6 bases). Trimming pared 0 bases from V and 3 bases from J, leaving 9 bases between. The length of the CDR3 is 14 residues. Germline V gene data show CDR1 as SGHRS and CDR2 as YFSETQ. The CDR3 DNA reads TGCGCCAGCAGCTTGGTGGCAGGGGACACTGAAGCTTTCTTT. It encodes CASSLVAGDTEAFF.

The gene calls are TRBV7-9 and TRBJ2-7; 10 bases agree with TRBD1. The CDR3 extends over 14 amino acids. Trimming removed 5 bases from V and 4 bases from J; junction bases left unmatched: 5. Looked up from germline, CDR1 is SEHNR and CDR2 is FQNEAQ (reference sequence). The CDR3 loop reads CASSPRDRGYEQYF. CDR3 DNA: TGTGCCAGCAGCCCCCGGGACAGGGGTTACGAGCAGTACTTC.

This chain joins TRBV7-2 and TRBJ2-7; D might be TRBD2 (6 bases). CDR3 length: 14 amino acids. Looked up from germline, CDR1 is SGHTA and CDR2 is FQGNSA. The germline V and J ends were trimmed by 7 bases and 4 bases, with 17 bases remaining between them. The CDR3 region has the DNA TGTGCCAGCACCTACCTAGCGACATCATACGAGCAGTACTTC. Translation gives CASTYLATSYEQYF. Looking up the rest from reference TRBV7-2 and TRBJ2-7 gives the full variable domain: GAGVSQSPSNKVTEKGKDVELRCDPISGHTALYWYRQSLGQGLEFLIYFQGNSAPDKSGLPSDRFSAERTGGSVSTLTIQRTQQEDSAVYLCASTYLATSYEQYFGPGTRLTVT.

The chain employs TRBV9 and TRBJ2-7; D call uncertain. Trimming cost V 0 bases and J 1 base, with 5 bases left between them. This CDR3 contains 13 residues. Germline-derived CDR1 and CDR2 are SGDLS and YYNGEE. This CDR3 is CASSVGSSYEQYF. The CDR3 DNA follows: TGTGCCAGCAGCGTAGGTAGTTCCTACGAGCAGTACTTC.

The V gene is TRBV2, the J gene TRBJ2-2; 9 nucleotides line up with TRBD2. V was clipped by 7 bases and J by 3 bases; unmatched bases: 3. CDR1 is SNHLY and CDR2 is FYNNEI in the germline V gene. This CDR3 spans 14 amino acids. This CDR3 is CASKWTSDTGELFF. CDR3 nucleotides: TGTGCCAGCAAATGGACTAGCGACACCGGGGAGCTGTTTTTT.

The chain employs TRBV6-6 and TRBJ2-7, with D tentatively TRBD2 (5 bases). The CDR3 contains 14 residues. V was clipped by 8 bases and J by 0 bases, with 14 bases between them. In germline, CDR1 is MNHNY, CDR2 SVGAGI (reference sequence). The CDR3 reads CASRTLGSSYEQYF. CDR3 DNA sequence: TGTGCCAGCCGGACCCTTGGGAGCTCCTACGAGCAGTACTTC.